Listed below are T cell receptor beta chains from one sample, sequenced in a study of OX40 agonist ivuxolimab in advanced cancers. Some clones are missing from TCRdb's copy, which holds only in-frame ones; the method was immunoSEQ multiplex PCR. This table holds some 83,000 clones, roughly 90% found once. The sequenced sample was CD4+ or CD8+ T cells sorted from blood, obtained in a trial of the OX40 agonist ivuxolimab. All receptors come from an adult with an advanced solid tumor such as melanoma, head and neck, liver or kidney cancer. CDR3s include the opening cysteine and the closing phenylalanine or tryptophan. A D gene is named only where the DNA matches it firmly. Expanded clones are given a class, and other clones once, few, many or no size at all.

d_call: TRBD1
v_call: TRBV28
clone_size: NA
j_call: TRBJ1-4
cdr3_nt: TGTGCCAGCAGTTCATCAGACAGGGACGAAAAACTGTTTTTT
cdr3_aa: CASSSSDRDEKLFF

d_call: NA
v_call: TRBV27
clone_size: NA
j_call: TRBJ1-1
cdr3_nt: TGTGCCAGCAAACCACCTCACGGGGGTGACACTGAAGCTTTCTTT
cdr3_aa: CASKPPHGGDTEAFF

d_call: TRBD2
v_call: TRBV6-1
clone_size: NA
j_call: TRBJ2-3
cdr3_nt: TGTGCCAGCAGTGAGGGGGGCGGGAGGGCCCAAGATACGCAGTATTTT
cdr3_aa: CASSEGGGRAQDTQYF

d_call: NA
v_call: TRBV2
clone_size: once
j_call: TRBJ2-2
cdr3_nt: TGTGCCAGCACCAGAATGATTGGAGGCGGGAACACCGGGGAGCTGTTTTTT
cdr3_aa: CASTRMIGGGNTGELFF

d_call: TRBD1
v_call: TRBV6-5
clone_size: NA
j_call: TRBJ1-6
cdr3_nt: TGTGCCACCCGCCCGGACAGGGGAAATTCACCCCTCCACTTT
cdr3_aa: CATRPDRGNSPLHF

d_call: NA
v_call: TRBV27
clone_size: NA
j_call: TRBJ2-6
cdr3_nt: TGTGCCAGCAGTTTCGGAGACAGGGAGGCTCCCGTCCTGACTTTC
cdr3_aa: CASSFGDREAPVLTF

d_call: TRBD1
v_call: TRBV2
clone_size: few
j_call: TRBJ1-2
cdr3_nt: TGTGCCAGCAGTGATCGGGACAGGGCCCACACCTTC
cdr3_aa: CASSDRDRAHTF

d_call: TRBD1
v_call: TRBV7-2
clone_size: once
j_call: TRBJ2-1
cdr3_nt: TGTGCCAGCAGCCGGGACAGGGCCAACAATGAGCAGTTCTTC
cdr3_aa: CASSRDRANNEQFF

d_call: NA
v_call: TRBV7-3
clone_size: NA
j_call: TRBJ1-1
cdr3_nt: TGTGCCAGCAGAGGGTCCGGGGGCACTGAAGCTTTCTTT
cdr3_aa: CASRGSGGTEAFF

d_call: NA
v_call: TRBV25-1
clone_size: NA
j_call: TRBJ1-1
cdr3_nt: TGTGCCAGCAGTGTAGGGGCCCAGGGTGAAGCTTTCTTT
cdr3_aa: CASSVGAQGEAFF

d_call: NA
v_call: TRBV18
clone_size: few
j_call: TRBJ1-5
cdr3_nt: TGTGCCAGCTCACGAGTTGGGGAACAGCCCCAGCATTTT
cdr3_aa: CASSRVGEQPQHF

d_call: TRBD1
v_call: TRBV30
clone_size: NA
j_call: TRBJ2-7
cdr3_nt: TGTGCCTGGTGCCGGGACAGGGGGGCCGAGCAGTACTTC
cdr3_aa: CAWCRDRGAEQYF

d_call: TRBD2
v_call: TRBV29-1
clone_size: NA
j_call: TRBJ2-5
cdr3_nt: TGCAGCGTTGAAAGCGGGAGGAGGGAGACCCAGTACTTC
cdr3_aa: CSVESGRRETQYF

d_call: NA
v_call: TRBV6-6
clone_size: once
j_call: TRBJ1-4
cdr3_nt: TGTGCCAGCAGCCAACCCGGAGGCGGTGAAAAACTGTTTTTT
cdr3_aa: CASSQPGGGEKLFF

d_call: TRBD2
v_call: TRBV29-1
clone_size: NA
j_call: TRBJ2-3
cdr3_nt: TGCAGCGTTGAAGTCTCCGGACTAGCGGGAGTAGATACGCAGTATTTT
cdr3_aa: CSVEVSGLAGVDTQYF

d_call: NA
v_call: TRBV10-3
clone_size: once
j_call: TRBJ1-2
cdr3_nt: TGTGCCATCAGTGACCAGGAAAAAGAAGCTTATGGCTACACCTTC
cdr3_aa: CAISDQEKEAYGYTF

d_call: TRBD1
v_call: TRBV30
clone_size: NA
j_call: TRBJ1-2
cdr3_nt: TGTGCCTGGAGTGGCCCGGCGGGCAGGGGGAATGGCTACACCTTC
cdr3_aa: CAWSGPAGRGNGYTF

d_call: NA
v_call: TRBV28
clone_size: once
j_call: TRBJ2-1
cdr3_nt: TGTGCCAGCAGTTTGCGGACTATCGGGCAGTTCTTC
cdr3_aa: CASSLRTIGQFF

d_call: TRBD1
v_call: TRBV18
clone_size: NA
j_call: TRBJ2-7
cdr3_nt: TGTGCCAGCTCACCAACAGGGGCCCACGAGCAGTACTTC
cdr3_aa: CASSPTGAHEQYF

d_call: NA
v_call: TRBV19
clone_size: NA
j_call: TRBJ1-4
cdr3_nt: TGTGCCAGTAGTGTTGACGGTGATGAAAAACTGTTTTTT
cdr3_aa: CASSVDGDEKLFF

d_call: NA
v_call: TRBV11-2
clone_size: NA
j_call: TRBJ2-3
cdr3_nt: TGTGCCAGCAGCTTATCCCTTCCAGATACGCAGTATTTT
cdr3_aa: CASSLSLPDTQYF

d_call: TRBD1
v_call: TRBV10-2
clone_size: NA
j_call: TRBJ2-1
cdr3_nt: TGCGCCAGCCGGCCGGGACAGGGGGCTAATGAGCAGTTCTTC
cdr3_aa: CASRPGQGANEQFF

d_call: TRBD1
v_call: TRBV25-1
clone_size: NA
j_call: TRBJ2-7
cdr3_nt: TGTGCCAGCAGTGTCGCCGGGACAGGGAATCTGGAGCAGTACTTC
cdr3_aa: CASSVAGTGNLEQYF

d_call: NA
v_call: TRBV5-1
clone_size: NA
j_call: TRBJ2-7
cdr3_nt: TGCGCCAGCAGCTACGACATTGAGCAGTACTTC
cdr3_aa: CASSYDIEQYF

d_call: TRBD2
v_call: TRBV15
clone_size: NA
j_call: TRBJ2-2
cdr3_nt: TGTGCCACCAGCAGAGGGGTGGGACTAGCGGGAGGACTGAACGGGGAGCTGTTTTTT
cdr3_aa: CATSRGVGLAGGLNGELFF

d_call: TRBD1
v_call: TRBV5-1
clone_size: NA
j_call: TRBJ2-5
cdr3_nt: TGCGCCAGCAGCTCCCCGGGACAGGGAGCGGCCCAGTACTTC
cdr3_aa: CASSSPGQGAAQYF

d_call: NA
v_call: TRBV18
clone_size: NA
j_call: TRBJ2-5
cdr3_nt: TGTGCCAGCTCACCACCCCCTGGCAGCCTTGGGACGGGAGAGACCCAGTACTTC
cdr3_aa: CASSPPPGSLGTGETQYF

d_call: NA
v_call: TRBV19
clone_size: NA
j_call: TRBJ2-7
cdr3_nt: TGTGCCAGTAGGGCGCGAGGGAATTCCTACGAGCAGTACTTC
cdr3_aa: CASRARGNSYEQYF

d_call: TRBD1
v_call: TRBV18
clone_size: NA
j_call: TRBJ1-1
cdr3_nt: TGTGCCAGCTCACCTAGGGACAGAGAGAACACTGAAGCTTTCTTT
cdr3_aa: CASSPRDRENTEAFF

d_call: NA
v_call: TRBV7-3
clone_size: NA
j_call: TRBJ2-7
cdr3_nt: TGTGCCAGCAGCTTACCCCCGCCACAGAACTACGAGCAGTACTTC
cdr3_aa: CASSLPPPQNYEQYF

d_call: NA
v_call: TRBV5-5
clone_size: NA
j_call: TRBJ1-5
cdr3_nt: TGTGCCAGCAGCTCGCTTGGGGGTCAAAACAATCAGCCCCAGCATTTT
cdr3_aa: CASSSLGGQNNQPQHF

d_call: NA
v_call: TRBV6-6
clone_size: NA
j_call: TRBJ2-7
cdr3_nt: TGTGCCAGCAGTTACCCTAGGGATAGTGCCTACGAGCAGTACTTC
cdr3_aa: CASSYPRDSAYEQYF

d_call: NA
v_call: TRBV19
clone_size: few
j_call: TRBJ2-3
cdr3_nt: TGTGCCAGTAGTATGAGACAAGCAGATACGCAGTATTTT
cdr3_aa: CASSMRQADTQYF

d_call: NA
v_call: TRBV7-2
clone_size: few
j_call: TRBJ2-7
cdr3_nt: TGTGCCAGCAGCTTAAGCTTGGGAGTGCGATTCGGTTACGAGCAGTACTTC
cdr3_aa: CASSLSLGVRFGYEQYF

d_call: NA
v_call: TRBV7-2
clone_size: NA
j_call: TRBJ2-5
cdr3_nt: TGTGCCAGCAGCTTACGGGGAGGCCTCCAAGAGACCCAGTACTTC
cdr3_aa: CASSLRGGLQETQYF

d_call: TRBD1
v_call: TRBV6-5
clone_size: NA
j_call: TRBJ1-4
cdr3_nt: TGTGCCAGCAGTTACGACAGGGCTGAAAAACTGTTTTTT
cdr3_aa: CASSYDRAEKLFF

d_call: TRBD1
v_call: TRBV12-5
clone_size: NA
j_call: TRBJ2-5
cdr3_nt: TGTGCTAGTGGTACAGGGGGCGCGGGAGAGACCCAGTACTTC
cdr3_aa: CASGTGGAGETQYF

d_call: NA
v_call: TRBV7-8
clone_size: NA
j_call: TRBJ1-4
cdr3_nt: TGTGCCAGCAGCTTAGCAGGAACGGAAAAACTGTTTTTT
cdr3_aa: CASSLAGTEKLFF

d_call: NA
v_call: TRBV7-2
clone_size: NA
j_call: TRBJ2-1
cdr3_nt: TGTGCCAGCAGCTACCCGGGACAAGCAAATGAGCAGTTCTTC
cdr3_aa: CASSYPGQANEQFF

d_call: TRBD1
v_call: TRBV28
clone_size: once
j_call: TRBJ1-5
cdr3_nt: TGTGCCAGCAGACAAACCGGGACAGGGGTTCAGCCCCAGCATTTT
cdr3_aa: CASRQTGTGVQPQHF

d_call: TRBD1
v_call: TRBV5-1
clone_size: NA
j_call: TRBJ2-6
cdr3_nt: TGCGCCAGCAGCTTTAGACAGGGGACCCCCTCTGGGGCCAACGTCCTGACTTTC
cdr3_aa: CASSFRQGTPSGANVLTF

d_call: NA
v_call: TRBV4-1
clone_size: few
j_call: TRBJ1-5
cdr3_nt: TGCGCCAGCAGCCCTCAGGGGCAAAATCAGCCCCAGCATTTT
cdr3_aa: CASSPQGQNQPQHF

d_call: TRBD2
v_call: TRBV11-2
clone_size: NA
j_call: TRBJ2-7
cdr3_nt: TGTGCCAGCAGCTTAGAAGTGACTAGCTCCTCGTTCCTCTACGAGCAGTACTTC
cdr3_aa: CASSLEVTSSSFLYEQYF

d_call: NA
v_call: TRBV5-8
clone_size: once
j_call: TRBJ1-2
cdr3_nt: TGTGCCAGCACTCTACCAGGTGGATTTTATGGCTACACCTTC
cdr3_aa: CASTLPGGFYGYTF

d_call: NA
v_call: TRBV5-1
clone_size: NA
j_call: TRBJ2-7
cdr3_nt: TGCGCCAGCAGCTTGGCTTTAGCGAGAGACGAGCAGTACTTC
cdr3_aa: CASSLALARDEQYF

d_call: TRBD2
v_call: TRBV7-2
clone_size: NA
j_call: TRBJ2-2
cdr3_nt: TGTGCCAGCAGCTTATTCCTAGCGGGATTGGGCGGGGAGCTGTTTTTT
cdr3_aa: CASSLFLAGLGGELFF

d_call: NA
v_call: TRBV6-1
clone_size: few
j_call: TRBJ1-4
cdr3_nt: TGTGCCAGCAGCGAAGTGCTCGGAGGTAATGAAAAACTGTTTTTT
cdr3_aa: CASSEVLGGNEKLFF

d_call: TRBD2
v_call: TRBV18
clone_size: once
j_call: TRBJ2-3
cdr3_nt: TGTGCCAGCTCACCGCGGACTAGCGAAACAGATACGCAGTATTTT
cdr3_aa: CASSPRTSETDTQYF

d_call: NA
v_call: TRBV2
clone_size: NA
j_call: TRBJ2-7
cdr3_nt: TGTGCCAGCAGTGCTCCGGAACTCGGCGAGCAGTACTTC
cdr3_aa: CASSAPELGEQYF

d_call: NA
v_call: TRBV6-5
clone_size: NA
j_call: TRBJ2-6
cdr3_nt: TGTGCCAGCAGGATTGGCTCTGGGGCCAACGTCCTGACTTTC
cdr3_aa: CASRIGSGANVLTF

d_call: NA
v_call: TRBV7-6
clone_size: NA
j_call: TRBJ2-3
cdr3_nt: TGTGCCAGCAGCTCGACTCAGGGAGCGGGTACGCAGTATTTT
cdr3_aa: CASSSTQGAGTQYF

d_call: TRBD2
v_call: TRBV18
clone_size: NA
j_call: TRBJ2-3
cdr3_nt: TGTGCCAGCTCCCCTGGAGAGCGGGACACAGATACGCAGTATTTT
cdr3_aa: CASSPGERDTDTQYF

d_call: NA
v_call: TRBV5-1
clone_size: once
j_call: TRBJ1-1
cdr3_nt: TGCGCCAGCAGCTTGGGGTTGGGTCGAGCTTTCTTT
cdr3_aa: CASSLGLGRAFF

d_call: TRBD2
v_call: TRBV28
clone_size: NA
j_call: TRBJ2-7
cdr3_nt: TGTGCCAGCAGTAACTCCGGGACTAGAAGGGCCGAGCAGTACTTC
cdr3_aa: CASSNSGTRRAEQYF